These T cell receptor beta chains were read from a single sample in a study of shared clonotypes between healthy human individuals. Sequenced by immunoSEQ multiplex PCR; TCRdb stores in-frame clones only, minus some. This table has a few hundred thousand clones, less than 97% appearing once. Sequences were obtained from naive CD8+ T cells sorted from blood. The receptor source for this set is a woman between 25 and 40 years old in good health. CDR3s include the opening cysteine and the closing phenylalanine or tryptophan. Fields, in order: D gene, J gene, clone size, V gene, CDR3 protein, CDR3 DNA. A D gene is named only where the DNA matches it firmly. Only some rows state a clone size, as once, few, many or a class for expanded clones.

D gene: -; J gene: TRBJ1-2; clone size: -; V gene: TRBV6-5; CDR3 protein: CASSLSQGGIDGYTF; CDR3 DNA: TGTGCCAGCAGTTTATCGCAGGGTGGTATCGATGGCTACACCTTC
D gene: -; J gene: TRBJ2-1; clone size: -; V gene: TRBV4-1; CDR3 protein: CASSQEEASWEQFF; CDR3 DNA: TGCGCCAGCAGCCAAGAGGAGGCTAGCTGGGAGCAGTTCTTC
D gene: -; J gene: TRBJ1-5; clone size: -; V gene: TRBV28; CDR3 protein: CASSWAENQPQHF; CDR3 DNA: TGTGCCAGCAGTTGGGCAGAAAATCAGCCCCAGCATTTT
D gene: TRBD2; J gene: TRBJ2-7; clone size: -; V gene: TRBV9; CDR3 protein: CASSVAPEQAGVNYEQYF; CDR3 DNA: TGTGCCAGCAGCGTAGCCCCAGAACAAGCGGGAGTTAACTACGAGCAGTACTTC
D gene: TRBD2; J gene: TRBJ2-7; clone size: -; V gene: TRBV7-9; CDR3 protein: CASSVGLGPDEQYF; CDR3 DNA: TGTGCCAGCAGCGTGGGACTAGGACCCGACGAGCAGTACTTC
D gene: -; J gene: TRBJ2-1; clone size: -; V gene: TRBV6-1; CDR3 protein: CASSEAVGGWEQFF; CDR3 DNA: TGTGCCAGCAGTGAAGCGGTGGGGGGCTGGGAGCAGTTCTTC
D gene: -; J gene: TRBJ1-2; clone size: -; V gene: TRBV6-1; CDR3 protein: CASREGGQGGYTF; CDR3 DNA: TGTGCCAGCAGGGAGGGGGGACAAGGTGGCTACACCTTC
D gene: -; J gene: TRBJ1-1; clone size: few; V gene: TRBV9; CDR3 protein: CASSVGTGHTEAFF; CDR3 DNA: TGTGCCAGCAGCGTAGGAACAGGCCACACTGAAGCTTTCTTT
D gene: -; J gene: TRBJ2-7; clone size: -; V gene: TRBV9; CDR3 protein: CASSVAGVSSYEQYF; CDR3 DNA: TGTGCCAGCAGCGTAGCCGGGGTTAGCTCCTACGAGCAGTACTTC
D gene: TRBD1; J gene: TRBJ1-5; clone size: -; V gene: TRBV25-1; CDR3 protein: CASSLPQGDTNSNQPQHF; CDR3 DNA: TGTGCCAGCAGTCTACCCCAGGGGGACACAAATAGCAATCAGCCCCAGCATTTT
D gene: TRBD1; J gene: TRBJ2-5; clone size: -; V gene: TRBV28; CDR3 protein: CASVGTEPSQETQYF; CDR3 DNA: TGTGCCAGCGTCGGGACAGAACCTAGCCAAGAGACCCAGTACTTC
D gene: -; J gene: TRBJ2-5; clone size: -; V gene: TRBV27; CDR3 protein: CASSEGETQYF; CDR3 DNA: TGTGCCAGCAGTGAAGGGGAGACCCAGTACTTC
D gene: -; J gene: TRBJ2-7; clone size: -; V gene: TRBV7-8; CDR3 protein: CASSLGSGGYEQYF; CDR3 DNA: TGTGCCAGCAGCTTAGGATCGGGTGGTTACGAGCAGTACTTC
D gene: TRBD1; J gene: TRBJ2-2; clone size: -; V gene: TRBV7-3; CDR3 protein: CASSLTGGTGELFF; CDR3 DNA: TGTGCCAGCAGCCTGACAGGGGGCACCGGGGAGCTGTTTTTT
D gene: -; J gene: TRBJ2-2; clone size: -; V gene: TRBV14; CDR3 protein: CASSHPYKIVNRELFF; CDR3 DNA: TGTGCCAGCAGCCACCCTTACAAGATTGTTAACCGGGAGCTGTTTTTT
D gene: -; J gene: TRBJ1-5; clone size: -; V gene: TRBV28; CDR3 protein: CASSSMVGQPQHF; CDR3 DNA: TGTGCCAGCAGTTCCATGGTCGGTCAGCCCCAGCATTTT
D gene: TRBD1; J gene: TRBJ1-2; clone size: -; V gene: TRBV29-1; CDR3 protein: CSVNTPRQGDNYGYTF; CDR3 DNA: TGCAGCGTCAACACCCCACGGCAGGGGGATAACTATGGCTACACCTTC
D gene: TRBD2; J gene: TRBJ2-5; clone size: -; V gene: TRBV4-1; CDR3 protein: CASSQILAGEEETQYF; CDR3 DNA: TGCGCCAGCAGCCAAATACTAGCGGGAGAGGAAGAGACCCAGTACTTC
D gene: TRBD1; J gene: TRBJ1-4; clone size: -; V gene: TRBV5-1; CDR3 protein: CASSWTGTNEKLFF; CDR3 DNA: TGCGCCAGCAGCTGGACAGGAACTAATGAAAAACTGTTTTTT
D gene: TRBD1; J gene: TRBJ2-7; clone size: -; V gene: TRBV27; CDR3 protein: CASSPIGTGTYEQYF; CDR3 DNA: TGTGCCAGCAGCCCGATTGGGACAGGGACCTACGAGCAGTACTTC
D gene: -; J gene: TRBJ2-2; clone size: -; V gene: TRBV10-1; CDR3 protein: CASSESGDTGELFF; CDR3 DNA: TGCGCCAGCAGTGAGTCGGGAGACACCGGGGAGCTGTTTTTT
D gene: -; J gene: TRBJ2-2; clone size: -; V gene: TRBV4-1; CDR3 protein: CASSRTLEWGELFF; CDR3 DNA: TGCGCCAGCAGCAGAACCTTGGAGTGGGGGGAGCTGTTTTTT
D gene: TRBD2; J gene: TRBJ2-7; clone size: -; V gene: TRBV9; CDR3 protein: CASSVSPGLASYEQYF; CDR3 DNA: TGTGCCAGCAGCGTATCCCCGGGACTAGCAAGCTACGAGCAGTACTTC
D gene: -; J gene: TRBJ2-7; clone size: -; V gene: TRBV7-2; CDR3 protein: CASSTRQDPRRQYF; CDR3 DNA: TGTGCCAGCAGCACACGACAGGACCCCAGGCGGCAGTACTTC
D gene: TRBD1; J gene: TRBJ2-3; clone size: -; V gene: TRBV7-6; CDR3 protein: CASSMTGGHTDTQYF; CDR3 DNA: TGTGCCAGCAGCATGACAGGGGGCCACACAGATACGCAGTATTTT
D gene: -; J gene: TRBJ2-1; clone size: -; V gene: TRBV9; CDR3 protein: CASSVVWGYGEQFF; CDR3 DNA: TGTGCCAGCAGCGTAGTCTGGGGGTACGGTGAGCAGTTCTTC
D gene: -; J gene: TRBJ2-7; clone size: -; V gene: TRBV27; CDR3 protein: CASSLREVDNEQYF; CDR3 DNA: TGTGCCAGCAGTTTAAGGGAGGTCGACAACGAGCAGTACTTC
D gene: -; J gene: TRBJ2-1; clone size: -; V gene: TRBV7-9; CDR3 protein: CASSLGRSGPLNNEQFF; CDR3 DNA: TGTGCCAGCAGCTTAGGTCGGTCGGGCCCACTAAACAATGAGCAGTTCTTC
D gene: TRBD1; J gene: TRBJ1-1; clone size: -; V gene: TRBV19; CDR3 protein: CASSKDREGNTEAFF; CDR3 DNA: TGTGCCAGTAGTAAAGACAGGGAAGGGAACACTGAAGCTTTCTTT
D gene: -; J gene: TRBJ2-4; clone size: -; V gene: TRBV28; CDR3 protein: CASSQGLPAKNIQYF; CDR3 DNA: TGTGCCAGCAGTCAGGGACTGCCAGCCAAAAACATTCAGTACTTC
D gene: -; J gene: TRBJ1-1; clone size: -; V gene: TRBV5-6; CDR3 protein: CASSSPDRYTEAFF; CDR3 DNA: TGTGCCAGCAGCTCCCCCGACAGATACACTGAAGCTTTCTTT
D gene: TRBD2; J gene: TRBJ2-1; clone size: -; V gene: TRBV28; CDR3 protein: CASSLMAGGLNEQFF; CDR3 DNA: TGTGCCAGCAGTTTAATGGCGGGAGGGCTTAATGAGCAGTTCTTC
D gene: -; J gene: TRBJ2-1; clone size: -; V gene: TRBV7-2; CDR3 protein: CASTPGGSIEQFF; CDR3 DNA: TGTGCCAGCACCCCAGGTGGGTCTATCGAGCAGTTCTTC
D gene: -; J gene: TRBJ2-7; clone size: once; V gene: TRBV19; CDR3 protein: CASSMQTTYEQYF; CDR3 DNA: TGTGCCAGTAGTATGCAGACGACCTACGAGCAGTACTTC
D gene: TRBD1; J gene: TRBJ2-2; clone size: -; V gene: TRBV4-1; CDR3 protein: CASSLGTGDTGELFF; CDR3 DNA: TGCGCCAGCAGCCTCGGGACAGGGGACACCGGGGAGCTGTTTTTT
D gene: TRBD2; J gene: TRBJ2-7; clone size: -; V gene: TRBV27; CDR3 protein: CASSPTLGLGAGEQYF; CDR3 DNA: TGTGCCAGCAGTCCAACCTTAGGACTAGGGGCGGGCGAGCAGTACTTC
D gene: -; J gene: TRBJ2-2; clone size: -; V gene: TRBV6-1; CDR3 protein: CAKRGGNTGELFF; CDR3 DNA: TGTGCCAAAAGGGGAGGGAACACCGGGGAGCTGTTTTTT
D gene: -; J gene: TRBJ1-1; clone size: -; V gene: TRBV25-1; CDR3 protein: CASSEGGGDGSDTEAFF; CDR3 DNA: TGTGCCAGCAGTGAGGGAGGGGGGGATGGAAGCGACACTGAAGCTTTCTTT
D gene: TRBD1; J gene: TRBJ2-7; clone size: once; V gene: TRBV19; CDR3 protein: CASSTGTGPYEQYF; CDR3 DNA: TGTGCCAGTAGTACGGGGACAGGCCCCTACGAGCAGTACTTC
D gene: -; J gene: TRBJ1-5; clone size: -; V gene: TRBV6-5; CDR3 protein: CASSYSTDQPQHF; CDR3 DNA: TGTGCCAGCAGTTACTCGACGGATCAGCCCCAGCATTTT
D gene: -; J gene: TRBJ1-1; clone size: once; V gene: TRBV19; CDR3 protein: CASSIGRDTEAFF; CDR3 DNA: TGTGCCAGTAGTATCGGCAGGGACACTGAAGCTTTCTTT
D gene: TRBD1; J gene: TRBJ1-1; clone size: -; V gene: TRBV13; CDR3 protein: CASSLEGANTEAFF; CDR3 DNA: TGTGCCAGCAGCTTAGAGGGGGCGAACACTGAAGCTTTCTTT
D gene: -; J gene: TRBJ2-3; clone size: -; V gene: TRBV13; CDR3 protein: CASFGAGEVHTQYF; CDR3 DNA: TGTGCCAGCTTTGGGGCAGGGGAAGTGCATACGCAGTATTTT
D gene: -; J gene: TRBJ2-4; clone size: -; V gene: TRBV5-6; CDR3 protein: CASSFEGGRNIQYF; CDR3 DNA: TGTGCCAGCAGCTTCGAGGGGGGAAGAAACATTCAGTACTTC
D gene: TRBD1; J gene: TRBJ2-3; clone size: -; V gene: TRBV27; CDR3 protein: CASSAPKGQGTDTQYF; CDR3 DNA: TGTGCCAGCAGTGCACCTAAGGGACAGGGGACAGATACGCAGTATTTT
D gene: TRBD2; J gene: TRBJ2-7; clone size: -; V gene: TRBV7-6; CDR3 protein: CASSLSGTSLLEQYF; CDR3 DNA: TGTGCCAGCAGCTTATCCGGGACTAGTCTGCTCGAGCAGTACTTC
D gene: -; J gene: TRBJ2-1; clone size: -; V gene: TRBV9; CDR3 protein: CASSGPGALTYNEQFF; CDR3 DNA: TGTGCCAGCAGCGGACCCGGGGCTTTGACATACAATGAGCAGTTCTTC
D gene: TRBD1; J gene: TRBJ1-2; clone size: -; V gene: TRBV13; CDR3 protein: CASSLEQGAYGYTF; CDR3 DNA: TGTGCCAGCAGCTTAGAACAGGGGGCTTATGGCTACACCTTC
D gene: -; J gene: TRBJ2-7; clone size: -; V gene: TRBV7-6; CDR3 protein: CASSPLRGGENEQYF; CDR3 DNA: TGTGCCAGCAGCCCCCTGCGAGGGGGGGAGAACGAGCAGTACTTC
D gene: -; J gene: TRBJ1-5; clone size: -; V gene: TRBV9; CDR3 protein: CASSGDTYQPQHF; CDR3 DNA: TGTGCCAGCAGCGGGGACACCTATCAGCCCCAGCATTTT